This TCR beta chain appears in the sequencing data of a study of TIL therapy for anti-PD-1-resistant metastatic lung cancer. The CDR3 runs 17 residues. V lost 0 bases to trimming and J lost 0 bases, with 15 bases between them. Per the germline V gene, CDR1 is LNHNV and CDR2 is YYDKDF (reference sequence). Time point in this sample: pre-treatment sample, taken before nivolumab and TIL therapy. The immunoSEQ assay was v3. The repertoire was sequenced with immunoSEQ multiplex PCR; TCRdb's copy has only in-frame clones and lacks some. This table holds tens of thousands of clones, around 69% found once. The sequence was collected from a person between 25 and 80 years old with non-small cell lung cancer. The rearrangement joins TRBV15 to TRBJ2-7; possible D gene TRBD2, 6 bases. Sequenced here: blood, sampled at baseline. The CDR3: CATSRDAPSVSSYEQYF. As DNA, the CDR3 is TGTGCCACCAGCAGAGACGCACCTAGCGTTAGCTCCTACGAGCAGTACTTC.